This entry features one TCR beta chain sequence. Its antigen is still unknown. The data originate from a study of radiotherapy plus CTLA-4 blockade in lung cancer. Profiling relied on immunoSEQ multiplex PCR, and the TCRdb table lists in-frame clones only, not all of them. The table lists tens of thousands of clones, 70% to 80% of them singletons. Study conclusions and caveats: In blood, TCR clones derived from the tumor expanded after radiotherapy plus ipilimumab.

Germline CDR1 and CDR2: SQVTM and ANQGSEA. This CDR3 has 12 residues. V was pared by 4 bases and J by 9 bases, with 16 bases between. The chain has TRBV29-1 and TRBJ2-7; D is undetermined. The receptor's source is a human donor with non-small cell lung cancer that progressed on radiotherapy plus ipilimumab. The source material was peripheral blood, sampled from a patient treated with radiotherapy plus ipilimumab. CDR3 amino acids: CSVAVSSETQYF. As DNA, the CDR3 is TGCAGCGTTGCCGTCTCCAGCGAGACGCAGTACTTC.